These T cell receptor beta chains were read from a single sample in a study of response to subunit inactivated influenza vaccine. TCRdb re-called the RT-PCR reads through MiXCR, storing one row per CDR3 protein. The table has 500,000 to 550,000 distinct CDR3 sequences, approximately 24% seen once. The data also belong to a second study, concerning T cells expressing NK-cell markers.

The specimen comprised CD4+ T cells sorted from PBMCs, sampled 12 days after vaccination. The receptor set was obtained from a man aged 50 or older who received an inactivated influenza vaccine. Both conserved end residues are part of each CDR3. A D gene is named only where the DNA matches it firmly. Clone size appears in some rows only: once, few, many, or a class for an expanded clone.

DNA: TGCAGCGCGGGAGAGGAGACCCAGTACTTC
CDR3: CSAGEETQYF
J: TRBJ2-5
D: -
V: TRBV29-1
size: many

DNA: TGTGCCAGCAGTCGCCGGACGGTGGGGAACTACGAGCAGTACTTC
CDR3: CASSRRTVGNYEQYF
J: TRBJ2-7
D: -
V: TRBV7-9
size: -

DNA: TGTGCCAGCAGCCAAGTCAGGGCGAGCGAAAAACTGTTTTTT
CDR3: CASSQVRASEKLFF
J: TRBJ1-4
D: -
V: TRBV3-1
size: once

DNA: TGCAGCGCTGGGGGCAGGGGGGATTACGAGCAGTACTTC
CDR3: CSAGGRGDYEQYF
J: TRBJ2-7
D: -
V: TRBV29-1
size: -

DNA: TGTGCCAGCAGCCAGGCTAGCGGGAGGTACGAGCAGTACTTC
CDR3: CASSQASGRYEQYF
J: TRBJ2-7
D: TRBD2
V: TRBV5-5
size: -

DNA: TGTGCCAGCGAGGAGGACAGGGGGAGCTACGAGCAGTACTTC
CDR3: CASEEDRGSYEQYF
J: TRBJ2-7
D: TRBD1
V: TRBV6-2/TRBV6-3
size: -

DNA: TGCAGTGCCGCGAATAGCGGGAAGGGGACCGGGGAGCTGTTTTTT
CDR3: CSAANSGKGTGELFF
J: TRBJ2-2
D: TRBD2
V: TRBV20-1
size: -

DNA: TGTGCCAGCAGCCGATCGGGACAGAGTCTTAATTCACCCCTCCACTTT
CDR3: CASSRSGQSLNSPLHF
J: TRBJ1-6
D: TRBD1
V: TRBV5-4
size: -

DNA: TGTGCCAGCAGTCCAACACCGGGACTAGCGGGAGGGAGCTCCTACAATGAGCAGTTCTTC
CDR3: CASSPTPGLAGGSSYNEQFF
J: TRBJ2-1
D: TRBD2
V: TRBV12-3/TRBV12-4
size: -

DNA: TGTGCCACCAGTGCTCGGGGAGGCTACGAGCAGTACTTC
CDR3: CATSARGGYEQYF
J: TRBJ2-7
D: -
V: TRBV24-1
size: -

DNA: TGTGCCAGCAGCCCCTCAGGTGGGGCGGGGGGGTACAGCGGGGAGCTGTTTTTT
CDR3: CASSPSGGAGGYSGELFF
J: TRBJ2-2
D: TRBD2
V: TRBV11-2
size: few

DNA: TGTGCCAGCAGTCCCACCCGTCAGCAGGGGGCTAACTATGGCTACACCTTC
CDR3: CASSPTRQQGANYGYTF
J: TRBJ1-2
D: TRBD1
V: TRBV6-1
size: few

DNA: TGTGCCTGGGGAGGACAGATTAATTCACCCCTCCACTTT
CDR3: CAWGGQINSPLHF
J: TRBJ1-6
D: -
V: TRBV30
size: -

DNA: TGTGCCAGCAGCTCAGGGGGTTGGGAGACCCAGTACTTC
CDR3: CASSSGGWETQYF
J: TRBJ2-5
D: TRBD1
V: TRBV7-2
size: -

DNA: TGTGCCAGCAGCCCGGGCGGGAGGAACTCCTACGAGCAGTACTTC
CDR3: CASSPGGRNSYEQYF
J: TRBJ2-7
D: TRBD2
V: TRBV28
size: few

DNA: TGTGCCAGCAGTTTTCTGGACAGGGGAGGGCGGACTGAAGCTTTCTTT
CDR3: CASSFLDRGGRTEAFF
J: TRBJ1-1
D: TRBD1
V: TRBV27
size: -

DNA: TGCGCCACCCGAGCGGGGGTACGCAATGAGCAGTTCTTC
CDR3: CATRAGVRNEQFF
J: TRBJ2-1
D: TRBD2
V: TRBV5-1
size: few

DNA: TGTGCCAGCAGTGAAGTAGGAGAGACCCAGTACTTC
CDR3: CASSEVGETQYF
J: TRBJ2-5
D: -
V: TRBV6-1
size: -

DNA: TGCAGTGCTAGAGATGGGACATTGGGGGAAAAACTGTTTTTT
CDR3: CSARDGTLGEKLFF
J: TRBJ1-4
D: -
V: TRBV20-1
size: -

DNA: TGTGCCAGCACCCAGGGAGAGGGACCAGGTGAAAAACTGTTTTTT
CDR3: CASTQGEGPGEKLFF
J: TRBJ1-4
D: -
V: TRBV3-1
size: many

DNA: TGTGCCAGCAGTTACTCGGACTCTGGAAACACCATATATTTT
CDR3: CASSYSDSGNTIYF
J: TRBJ1-3
D: -
V: TRBV6-5
size: -

DNA: TGTGCCAGCTCCCTCGGGCAAGTAGGTAGGACTGAAGCTTTCTTT
CDR3: CASSLGQVGRTEAFF
J: TRBJ1-1
D: -
V: TRBV9
size: few

DNA: TGTGCCAGCAGTGGGGACAGAATCAATCAGCCCCAGCATTTT
CDR3: CASSGDRINQPQHF
J: TRBJ1-5
D: TRBD1
V: TRBV12-3/TRBV12-4
size: few

DNA: TGTGCCAGCAGATCCGCCCGGACTAGCGACTACAATGAGCAGTTCTTC
CDR3: CASRSARTSDYNEQFF
J: TRBJ2-1
D: TRBD2
V: TRBV6-1
size: -

DNA: TGCGCCAGCAGCTTGATAGCGCCCGCGAACACCGGGGAGCTGTTTTTT
CDR3: CASSLIAPANTGELFF
J: TRBJ2-2
D: -
V: TRBV5-1
size: few

DNA: TGTGCCAGCAGCCCCGAGGGGGCTAGACCTGAAGCTTTCTTT
CDR3: CASSPEGARPEAFF
J: TRBJ1-1
D: TRBD1
V: TRBV11-2
size: -

DNA: TGTGCCACCAGTGCCACCCCCGGAAGGGGACCCTACGAGCAGTACTTC
CDR3: CATSATPGRGPYEQYF
J: TRBJ2-7
D: -
V: TRBV24-1
size: few

DNA: TGCAGCGTTTTTTTAATTCAAGAGACCCAGTACTTC
CDR3: CSVFLIQETQYF
J: TRBJ2-5
D: -
V: TRBV29-1
size: few

DNA: TGTGCCAGCAGCTTAGGGGGACAGGGGAATACCTACGAGCAGTACTTC
CDR3: CASSLGGQGNTYEQYF
J: TRBJ2-7
D: TRBD1
V: TRBV7-6
size: few

DNA: TGTGCCAGCAGTGAACAGGTACTAAACACTGAAGCTTTCTTT
CDR3: CASSEQVLNTEAFF
J: TRBJ1-1
D: -
V: TRBV28
size: -

DNA: TGCGCCAGCAGCCAAGAAGAATATATGGGGGACAGAGGGAGCAATGAGCAGTTCTTC
CDR3: CASSQEEYMGDRGSNEQFF
J: TRBJ2-1
D: TRBD1
V: TRBV4-3
size: few

DNA: TGTGCCAGCAGCTTAGTCTCTAGCGGGATTAGGAATGAGCAGTTCTTC
CDR3: CASSLVSSGIRNEQFF
J: TRBJ2-1
D: TRBD2
V: TRBV7-2
size: few

DNA: TGCGCCAGCAGCCCGTCGGACAGGGTACGAAATGAGCAGTTCTTC
CDR3: CASSPSDRVRNEQFF
J: TRBJ2-1
D: TRBD1
V: TRBV4-1
size: once

DNA: TGTGCCAGCAGCCAAGAATCCGGGACGAGTGCGAACACTGAAGCTTTCTTT
CDR3: CASSQESGTSANTEAFF
J: TRBJ1-1
D: -
V: TRBV4-2
size: many

DNA: TGTGCCAGCAGCTTGGGGGCCTCGGGCACTGAAGCTTTCTTT
CDR3: CASSLGASGTEAFF
J: TRBJ1-1
D: -
V: TRBV5-4
size: -

DNA: TGTGCCAGCAGCCCAAGTAGGGATAATTCCGCGCAGTATTTT
CDR3: CASSPSRDNSAQYF
J: TRBJ2-3
D: -
V: TRBV7-9
size: -

DNA: TGCAGTGCTAGAGGGCGGTTAAACTATGGCTACACCTTC
CDR3: CSARGRLNYGYTF
J: TRBJ1-2
D: -
V: TRBV20-1
size: -

DNA: TGCGCCAGCAGCCAAGAGATCGGGACTCAAAAAAACTACGAGCAGTACTTC
CDR3: CASSQEIGTQKNYEQYF
J: TRBJ2-7
D: -
V: TRBV4-1
size: many

DNA: TGTGCCAGCAGCTTAGATCGGGGGGGAGTGTTTTTT
CDR3: CASSLDRGGVFF
J: TRBJ1-4
D: -
V: TRBV11-3
size: few

DNA: TGTGCCAGCAGCCAGACCCCTAGAGGCTACACCTTC
CDR3: CASSQTPRGYTF
J: TRBJ1-2
D: -
V: TRBV12-3/TRBV12-4
size: few

DNA: TGTGCCAGCAGCTTTACTAGAAGCTATGGCTACACCTTC
CDR3: CASSFTRSYGYTF
J: TRBJ1-2
D: -
V: TRBV7-2
size: few

DNA: TGCAGCGCCCACGTGGGGGCTATTGATACGCAGTATTTT
CDR3: CSAHVGAIDTQYF
J: TRBJ2-3
D: -
V: TRBV29-1
size: -

DNA: TGTGCCACCAGTGCCTATCCGGGACTAGCGGGGTCCTACAATGAGCAGTTCTTC
CDR3: CATSAYPGLAGSYNEQFF
J: TRBJ2-1
D: TRBD2
V: TRBV24-1
size: -

DNA: TGCACTACAGGGTCGGTTGAAGCTTTCTTT
CDR3: CTTGSVEAFF
J: TRBJ1-1
D: -
V: TRBV20-1
size: -

DNA: TGTGCCAGCTCCCTAAACAGGGGGTCGCAGACCCAGTACTTC
CDR3: CASSLNRGSQTQYF
J: TRBJ2-5
D: TRBD1
V: TRBV6-2/TRBV6-3
size: -

DNA: TGTGCCAGCAACCCCGCACAGGGGGCTGCCGGGGAGCTGTTTTTT
CDR3: CASNPAQGAAGELFF
J: TRBJ2-2
D: TRBD1
V: TRBV6-1
size: -

DNA: TGTGCCAGCAGCCAAGGCGTGAGGGACCGAAATAATTCACCCCTCCACTTT
CDR3: CASSQGVRDRNNSPLHF
J: TRBJ1-6
D: -
V: TRBV14
size: few

DNA: TGTGCCAGCAGCTTAGAAGTAGGCAGGGGGCATAATTCACCCCTCCACTTT
CDR3: CASSLEVGRGHNSPLHF
J: TRBJ1-6
D: TRBD1
V: TRBV11-2
size: -

DNA: TGCAGTGCTAGATCCCAGGGGGCTCGCTACGAGCAGTACTTC
CDR3: CSARSQGARYEQYF
J: TRBJ2-7
D: TRBD1
V: TRBV20-1
size: -

DNA: TGTGCCAGCAGTTTATCTCTGGGGGTAGCGGGAGAGGCCTTCAATGAGCAGTTCTTC
CDR3: CASSLSLGVAGEAFNEQFF
J: TRBJ2-1
D: TRBD2
V: TRBV27
size: -

DNA: TGCGCCAGCAGCTTGGGGGGGCGGGGGCCCTACAATGAGCAGTTCTTC
CDR3: CASSLGGRGPYNEQFF
J: TRBJ2-1
D: -
V: TRBV5-1
size: -

DNA: TGTGCCAGTAGCTTATTGACTAGCGGGGGGCTAAACTCTGACACAGATACGCAGTATTTT
CDR3: CASSLLTSGGLNSDTDTQYF
J: TRBJ2-3
D: TRBD2
V: TRBV7-8
size: -

DNA: TGTGCCAGCAGCTCTGACGGACTCTATGGCTACACCTTC
CDR3: CASSSDGLYGYTF
J: TRBJ1-2
D: -
V: TRBV12-3/TRBV12-4
size: few

DNA: TGTGCCAGCAGCCCAGAAGGAGCTAGGACCCAGTACTTC
CDR3: CASSPEGARTQYF
J: TRBJ2-5
D: -
V: TRBV7-2
size: -

DNA: TGCAGCTATGACAGGGTGGGATACGAGCAGTACTTC
CDR3: CSYDRVGYEQYF
J: TRBJ2-7
D: TRBD1
V: TRBV20-1
size: -

DNA: TGCGCCAGCAGCTTGGTGGGAAGTACTAGCGGGAGCCTCCGTGAGCAGTTCTTC
CDR3: CASSLVGSTSGSLREQFF
J: TRBJ2-1
D: TRBD2
V: TRBV5-1
size: few

DNA: TGTGCCAGCAGTCCCGGCCCCATTACATGGGATACTATCCCCGAGCAGTACTTC
CDR3: CASSPGPITWDTIPEQYF
J: TRBJ2-7
D: -
V: TRBV28
size: few

DNA: TGTGCCAGCAGCAAGACTAGCGGTTTCTCCTACGAGCAGTACTTC
CDR3: CASSKTSGFSYEQYF
J: TRBJ2-7
D: TRBD2
V: TRBV11-2
size: many

DNA: TGTGCCAGCAGCCATCGAAGCTGGGGCGAGAACACCGGGGAGCTGTTTTTT
CDR3: CASSHRSWGENTGELFF
J: TRBJ2-2
D: -
V: TRBV14
size: -